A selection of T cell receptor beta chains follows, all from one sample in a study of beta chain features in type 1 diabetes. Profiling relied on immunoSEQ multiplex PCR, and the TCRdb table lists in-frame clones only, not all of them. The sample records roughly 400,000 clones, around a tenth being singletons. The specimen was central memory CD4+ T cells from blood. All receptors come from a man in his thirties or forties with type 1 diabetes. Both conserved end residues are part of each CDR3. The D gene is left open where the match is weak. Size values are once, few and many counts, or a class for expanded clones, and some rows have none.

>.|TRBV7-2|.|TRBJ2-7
CASSLVRGAEYEQYF
TGTGCCAGCAGCTTAGTTCGGGGGGCCGAATACGAGCAGTACTTC
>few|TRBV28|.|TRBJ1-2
CASSSTDRYGYTF
TGTGCCAGCAGTTCAACGGATCGGTATGGCTACACCTTC
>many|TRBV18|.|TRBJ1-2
CASSPRNEDGYTF
TGTGCCAGCTCACCCAGGAATGAGGATGGCTACACCTTC
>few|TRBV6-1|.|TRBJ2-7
CASSEPGLPYEQYF
TGTGCCAGCAGTGAGCCGGGTCTGCCCTACGAGCAGTACTTC
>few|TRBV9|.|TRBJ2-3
CASAAQLGDTQYF
TGTGCCAGCGCGGCACAGTTGGGAGATACGCAGTATTTT
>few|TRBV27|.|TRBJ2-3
CASSKQGSSDTQYF
TGTGCCAGCAGTAAACAGGGAAGTTCAGATACGCAGTATTTT
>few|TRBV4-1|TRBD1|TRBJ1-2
CASSQDLGQGNYGYTF
TGCGCCAGCAGCCAAGACCTGGGACAGGGCAACTATGGCTACACCTTC
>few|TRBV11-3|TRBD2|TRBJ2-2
CASSLGLAGGAGELFF
TGTGCCAGCAGCTTAGGCCTAGCGGGGGGAGCCGGGGAGCTGTTTTTT
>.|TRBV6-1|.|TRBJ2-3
CASSLRWGDTQYF
TGTGCCAGCAGCCTCCGATGGGGAGATACGCAGTATTTT
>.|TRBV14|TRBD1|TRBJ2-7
CASSQGGTGLPYEQYF
TGTGCCAGCAGCCAAGGGGGGACAGGTTTGCCCTACGAGCAGTACTTC
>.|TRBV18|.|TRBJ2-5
CASSLYSGTLQETQYF
TGTGCCAGCTCACTCTATTCAGGGACCTTACAAGAGACCCAGTACTTC
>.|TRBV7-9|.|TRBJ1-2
CASSLGAVNYGYTF
TGTGCCAGCAGCTTAGGGGCGGTTAACTATGGCTACACCTTC
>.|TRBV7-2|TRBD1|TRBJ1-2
CASSRQTGDGNYGYTF
TGTGCCAGCAGCCGACAAACAGGGGACGGGAACTATGGCTACACCTTC
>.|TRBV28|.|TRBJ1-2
CATRTGGKGVDTF
TGTGCCACCCGGACCGGGGGCAAAGGGGTAGACACCTTC
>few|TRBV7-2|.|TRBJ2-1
CASSLMISSYNEQFF
TGTGCCAGCAGCTTAATGATTAGCTCCTACAATGAGCAGTTCTTC
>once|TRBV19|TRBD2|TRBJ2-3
CASHDRGGPTDTQYF
TGTGCCAGTCATGACCGGGGGGGCCCTACAGATACGCAGTATTTT
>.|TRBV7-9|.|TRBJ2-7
CASSLDRTYEQYF
TGTGCCAGCAGCCTTGACAGGACCTACGAGCAGTACTTC
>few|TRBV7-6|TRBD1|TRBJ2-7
CASSLAKPGGIGEQYF
TGTGCCAGCAGCTTAGCGAAACCAGGGGGAATAGGGGAGCAGTACTTC
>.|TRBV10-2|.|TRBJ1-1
CASSEQGNTEAFF
TGCGCCAGCAGTGAGCAGGGGAACACTGAAGCTTTCTTT
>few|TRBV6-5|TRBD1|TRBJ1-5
CASCDRGIQPQHF
TGTGCCAGCTGTGACAGGGGCATCCAGCCCCAGCATTTT
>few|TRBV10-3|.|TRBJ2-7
CAIAAGPAKHEQYF
TGTGCCATCGCGGCGGGACCCGCCAAGCACGAGCAGTACTTC
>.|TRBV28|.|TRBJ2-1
CASSFSQGGGEQFF
TGTGCCAGCAGTTTTAGCCAGGGTGGGGGTGAGCAGTTCTTC
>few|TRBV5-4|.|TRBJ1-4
CASSQGAEKLFF
TGTGCCAGCAGCCAAGGGGCTGAAAAACTGTTTTTT
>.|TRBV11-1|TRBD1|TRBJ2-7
CASSSGTAYDF
TGTGCCAGCAGCTCGGGGACAGCCTATGATTTC
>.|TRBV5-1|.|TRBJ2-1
CASSLRGDEQFF
TGCGCCAGCAGCCTTCGAGGGGATGAGCAGTTCTTC
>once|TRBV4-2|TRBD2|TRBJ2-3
CASSLTGGGRTDTQYF
TGTGCCAGCAGCTTAACGGGGGGCGGGAGGACAGATACGCAGTATTTT
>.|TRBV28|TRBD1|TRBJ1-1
CASSTYRGGGTEAFF
TGTGCCAGCAGTACCTACAGGGGCGGGGGCACTGAAGCTTTCTTT
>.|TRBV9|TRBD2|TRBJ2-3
CASSVGGSGRVSTDTQYF
TGTGCCAGCAGCGTAGGAGGTAGCGGGAGAGTTAGCACAGATACGCAGTATTTT
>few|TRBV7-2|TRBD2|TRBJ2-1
CASSAVAGGRFGQFF
TGTGCCAGCAGCGCCGTAGCGGGAGGGCGGTTTGGGCAGTTCTTC
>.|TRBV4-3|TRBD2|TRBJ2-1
CASSQNGTSPGSEQFF
TGCGCCAGCAGCCAGAATGGGACTAGCCCCGGAAGTGAGCAGTTCTTC
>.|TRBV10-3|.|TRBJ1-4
CAISPDGNNEKLFF
TGTGCCATCAGCCCGGACGGTAATAATGAAAAACTGTTTTTT
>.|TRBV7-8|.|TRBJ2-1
CASTSSREKRGEQFF
TGTGCCAGCACTAGTTCCAGGGAGAAGAGGGGTGAGCAGTTCTTC
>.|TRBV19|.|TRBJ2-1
CASSREDINNEQFF
TGTGCCAGTAGTAGGGAGGATATTAACAATGAGCAGTTCTTC
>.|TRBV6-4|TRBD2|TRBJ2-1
CASSDRLAGSNEQFF
TGTGCCAGCAGTGATAGGCTAGCGGGTTCCAATGAGCAGTTCTTC
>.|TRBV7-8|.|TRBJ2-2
CASSLVRVPGELFF
TGTGCCAGCAGCTTAGTAAGGGTTCCCGGGGAGCTGTTTTTT
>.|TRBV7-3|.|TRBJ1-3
CASSLGSSGNTIYF
TGTGCCAGCAGCTTGGGAAGCTCTGGAAACACCATATATTTT
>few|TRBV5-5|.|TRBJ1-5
CASSLKSTSNQPQHF
TGTGCCAGCAGCTTGAAGTCCACAAGCAATCAGCCCCAGCATTTT
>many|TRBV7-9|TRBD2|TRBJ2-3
CASSFRGRDTDTQYF
TGTGCCAGCAGCTTTCGGGGGAGGGACACAGATACGCAGTATTTT
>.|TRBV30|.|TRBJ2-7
CAWSTGAGYEQYF
TGTGCCTGGAGTACGGGGGCAGGGTACGAGCAGTACTTC
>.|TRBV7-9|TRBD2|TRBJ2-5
CASSLGAGGREQYF
TGTGCCAGCAGCTTAGGCGCGGGAGGGCGGGAGCAGTACTTC
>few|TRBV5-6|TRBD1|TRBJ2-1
CASSADRRGNEQFF
TGTGCCAGCAGCGCGGACAGGCGAGGCAATGAGCAGTTCTTC
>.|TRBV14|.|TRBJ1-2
CASSQVGASANYGYTF
TGTGCCAGCAGCCAAGTAGGTGCCAGCGCTAACTATGGCTACACCTTC
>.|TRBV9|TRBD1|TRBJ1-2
CASSVEGASWGSGYTF
TGTGCCAGCAGCGTAGAGGGGGCGAGTTGGGGCTCTGGCTACACCTTC
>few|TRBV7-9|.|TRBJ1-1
CASSLADLTEAFF
TGTGCCAGCAGCTTAGCCGACCTTACTGAAGCTTTCTTT
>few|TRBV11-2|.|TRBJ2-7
CASSFRGYEQYF
TGTGCCAGCAGCTTTAGGGGGTACGAGCAGTACTTC
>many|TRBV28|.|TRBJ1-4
CASSLDGGTASEKLFF
TGTGCCAGCAGCCTAGACGGGGGAACCGCTAGTGAAAAACTGTTTTTT
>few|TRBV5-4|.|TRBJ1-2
CASSLVLDKGYGYTF
TGTGCCAGCAGCTTGGTCTTGGATAAGGGATATGGCTACACCTTC
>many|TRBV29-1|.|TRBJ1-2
CSVGTQGGYGYTF
TGCAGCGTCGGGACGCAGGGAGGGTATGGCTACACCTTC
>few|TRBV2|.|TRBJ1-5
CASSEVEGNQPQHF
TGTGCCAGCAGTGAAGTGGAGGGCAATCAGCCCCAGCATTTT
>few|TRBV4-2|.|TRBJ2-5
CASSQDWTGRETQYF
TGTGCCAGCAGCCAAGATTGGACGGGGCGGGAGACCCAGTACTTC
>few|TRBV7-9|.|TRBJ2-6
CASSPWTASGANVLTF
TGTGCCAGCAGCCCGTGGACAGCCTCTGGGGCCAACGTCCTGACTTTC